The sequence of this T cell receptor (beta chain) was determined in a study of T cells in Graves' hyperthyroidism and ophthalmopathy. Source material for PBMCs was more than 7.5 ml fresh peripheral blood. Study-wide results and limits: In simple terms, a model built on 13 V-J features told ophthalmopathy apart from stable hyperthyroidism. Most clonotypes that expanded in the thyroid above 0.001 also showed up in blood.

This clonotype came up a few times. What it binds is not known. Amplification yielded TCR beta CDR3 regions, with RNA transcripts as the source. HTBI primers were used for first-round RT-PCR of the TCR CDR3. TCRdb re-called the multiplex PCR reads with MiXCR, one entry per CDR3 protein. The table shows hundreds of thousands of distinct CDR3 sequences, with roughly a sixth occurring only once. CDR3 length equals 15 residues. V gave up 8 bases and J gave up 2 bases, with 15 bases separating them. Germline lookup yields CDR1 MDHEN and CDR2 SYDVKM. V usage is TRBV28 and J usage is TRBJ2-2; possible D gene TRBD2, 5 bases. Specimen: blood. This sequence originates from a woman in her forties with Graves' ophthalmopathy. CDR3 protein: CASRSWTGNTGELFF. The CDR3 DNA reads TGTGCCAGCCGGAGCTGGACGGGAAACACCGGGGAGCTGTTTTTT.